The 32 T cell receptor beta chains below were found in one sample sequenced in a study of regulatory T cells in long-lasting Graves disease. The time point here: persistent/refractory GD, antithyroid drugs over 5 years with positive TRAb. PBMC-extracted RNA yielded the TCR library. Arm-PCR of CDR3 regions and iRepertoire HTBI primers were used to build TCR beta libraries. MiXCR, run by TCRdb on the multiplex PCR reads, gives a single entry per CDR3 protein. Here the sample spans about 400,000 distinct CDR3 sequences, roughly 20% being singletons. The sequenced sample was peripheral blood mononuclear cells (PBMCs), obtained when the disease was refractory, from a patient treated with antithyroid drugs. Receptors originate from a female donor with Graves disease.

There are many counts of this clonotype. The CDR3: CASSFDPTTGQVYGYTF. The CDR3 DNA reads as TGTGCCAGCAGTTTTGATCCCACAACTGGACAGGTGTATGGCTACACCTTC. The chain couples TRBV12-3 or TRBV12-4 to TRBJ1-2; 7 nucleotides align to TRBD1. V gave up 3 bases and J gave up 5 bases; unmatched junction bases: 15. The CDR3 extends over 17 amino acids.

This clonotype was observed at least ten times. V usage is TRBV6-2 or TRBV6-3 and J usage is TRBJ1-2, with D possibly matching TRBD1 (6 bases). Trimming pared 2 bases from V and 6 bases from J, leaving 13 bases between. There are 14 residues in the CDR3. Germline V CDR1 and CDR2: MNHEY, SVGEGT. CDR3 sequence reads: CASSYIVQGDGYTF. The DNA of the CDR3 is TGTGCCAGCAGTTACATTGTACAGGGAGATGGCTACACCTTC.

This clonotype has at least ten counts. V is TRBV27 and J is TRBJ1-2; 12 bases match TRBD1. The germline V gene encodes CDR1 MNHEY and CDR2 SMNVEV (reference sequence). The CDR3 extends over 15 amino acids. Germline trimming cut 6 bases from V and 7 bases from J; bases unmatched to any gene: 9. CDR3 coding DNA: TGTGCCAGCAGGCCCTCAGGGACAGGGGGCCCTGGCTACACCTTC. Protein product: CASRPSGTGGPGYTF.

This clonotype occurred a few times. The chain couples TRBV7-2 to TRBJ2-1; 9 bases match TRBD2. V gave up 5 bases and J gave up 0 bases; unmatched junction bases: 11. In germline, CDR1 is SGHTA, CDR2 FQGNSA. The CDR3 has 18 amino acids. CDR3 sequence: CASSRASGIRSSYNEQFF. In nucleotides, the CDR3 is TGTGCCAGCAGCCGGGCTAGCGGGATAAGGAGCTCCTACAATGAGCAGTTCTTC. Supplemented by reference TRBV7-2 and TRBJ2-1, the full variable domain reads GAGVSQSPSNKVTEKGKDVELRCDPISGHTALYWYRQSLGQGLEFLIYFQGNSAPDKSGLPSDRFSAERTGGSVSTLTIQRTQQEDSAVYLCASSRASGIRSSYNEQFFGPGTRLTVL.

There are many counts of this clonotype. The gene calls are TRBV6-2 or TRBV6-3 and TRBJ1-1; 7 bases match TRBD1. Germline V gene data show CDR1 as MNHEY and CDR2 as SVGEGT. V trimming: 2 bases; J trimming: 6 bases; junction bases outside the gene matches: 6. This CDR3 is built from 14 residues. CDR3 bases: TGTGCCAGCAGTTACGCTTCAGGGGGGGCTGAAGCTTTCTTT. Translated, it gives CASSYASGGAEAFF.

This clonotype was counted only a few times. J is TRBJ2-5 and V is TRBV20-1; D is perhaps TRBD1 (5 bases). The V and J ends lost 2 bases and 5 bases respectively, with 12 bases between them. The CDR3 sequence is 13 residues long. The germline V gene has CDR1 DFQATT and CDR2 SNEGSKA (reference sequence). CDR3 sequence reads: CSARWRDSETQYF. DNA for the CDR3: TGCAGTGCTAGATGGAGAGACAGTGAGACCCAGTACTTC.

CDR3 amino acids: CASSSSPAGTGSGANVLTF. The CDR3, as DNA: TGTGCCAGCAGTTCAAGCCCTGCAGGGACAGGCTCTGGGGCCAACGTCCTGACTTTC. The chain recombines TRBV12-3 or TRBV12-4 with TRBJ2-6, with TRBD1 matching over 8 bases. The CDR3 extends over 19 amino acids. After removal of 4 bases from V and 0 bases from J, the junction contained 11 bases not matched to a gene.

The sample holds many counts of this clonotype. The V and J genes are TRBV28 and TRBJ1-3; D call uncertain. Germline V gene data show CDR1 as MDHEN and CDR2 as SYDVKM. The V gene lost 2 bases and the J gene lost 2 bases, with 7 bases spanning the gap. The CDR3 totals 14 residues. The CDR3 loop reads CASSLVQAGNTIYF. The CDR3 nucleotides are TGTGCCAGCAGTTTAGTGCAGGCTGGAAACACCATATATTTT.

The chain joins TRBV5-4 to TRBJ2-2; D may correspond to TRBD1 or TRBD2 (6 bases each). This CDR3 comprises 15 residues. With 0 bases removed from V and 7 bases from J, the gap between germline ends came to 13 bases. Germline V lookup: CDR1 SGHNT, CDR2 YYREEE (reference sequence). CDR3 bases: TGTGCCAGCAGCTTGGGGGGGGCCTCCCGCGGGGAGCTGTTTTTT. Translating it yields CASSLGGASRGELFF.

The sample holds one count of this clonotype. This chain links TRBV7-2 with TRBJ2-7, with 9 bases matching TRBD2. CDR3 length equals 16 residues. Trimming took 5 bases from V and 7 from J; bases not matched to a gene: 15. Germline CDR1 reads SGHTA; CDR2 reads FQGNSA. The CDR3 loop is CASSPGAGGILREQYF. CDR3 DNA sequence: TGTGCCAGCAGCCCTGGGGCGGGAGGGATCCTTAGAGAGCAGTACTTC.

This clonotype was seen ten or more times. V is TRBV7-8 and J is TRBJ1-1; D unclear. The V end lost 5 bases, the J end lost 6 bases, and 16 bases lay between the germline ends. Per germline, CDR1 SGHVS and CDR2 FQNEAQ. The CDR3 covers 14 residues. The CDR3 here is CASSARGIVAEAFF. CDR3 nucleotide sequence: TGTGCCAGCAGCGCAAGAGGGATCGTGGCTGAAGCTTTCTTT.

This clonotype was seen many times. As DNA, the CDR3 is TGTGCCAGCAGTTTAAGTGGGACAGTCGGGGGCTACACCTTC. Translation gives CASSLSGTVGGYTF. The V and J genes are TRBV27 and TRBJ1-2, with 7 bases that match TRBD1. The CDR3 extends over 14 amino acids. In germline, CDR1 is MNHEY, CDR2 SMNVEV (reference sequence). The junction had 8 bases not matched to a gene; V was cut back by 2 bases and J by 8 bases.

Only a few counts were recorded for this clonotype. The genes are TRBV15 and TRBJ2-7; D perhaps matches TRBD2 (5 bases). Per germline, CDR1 LNHNV and CDR2 YYDKDF (reference sequence). CDR3 length: 16 amino acids. V was trimmed by 3 bases and J by 4 bases, leaving 19 bases between them. The CDR3 DNA reads TGTGCCACCAGCAGGGCCCGGGGAGCGGCCCTTTACGAGCAGTACTTC. Protein sequence: CATSRARGAALYEQYF.

This clonotype has ten or more counts. The chain joins TRBV6-1 to TRBJ2-5, with D uncertain. V was trimmed by 5 bases and J by 5 bases, leaving 12 bases between them. The CDR3 runs 13 residues. Germline V CDR1 and CDR2: MNHNS, SASEGT. CDR3 loop: CASSHPGHETQYF. The CDR3 bases are TGTGCCAGCAGTCATCCAGGTCACGAGACCCAGTACTTC.

This clonotype has just a few counts. As DNA, the CDR3 is TGCAGCGTTGAAGTCCTTGACAGGAGTGGAAGCTACACCTTC. Amino acids: CSVEVLDRSGSYTF. V usage is TRBV29-1 and J usage is TRBJ1-2, with D possibly matching TRBD1 (6 bases). The CDR3 covers 14 residues. Germline-derived CDR1 and CDR2 are SQVTM and ANQGSEA. Trimming left V 1 base short and J 9 bases short, with 18 bases between.

At least ten counts were recorded for this clonotype. This sequence joins TRBV28 and TRBJ2-7, with D unresolved. The CDR3 runs to 12 residues. V lost 6 bases and J 7 bases, leaving 13 bases between the germline ends. Germline assignment: CDR1 MDHEN and CDR2 SYDVKM. The CDR3 is CASSIPLREQYF. The CDR3, as DNA: TGTGCCAGCAGCATCCCCCTACGGGAGCAGTACTTC. Based on the CDR3 plus reference TRBV28 and TRBJ2-7, the full variable domain is DVKVTQSSRYLVKRTGEKVFLECVQDMDHENMFWYRQDPGLGLRLIYFSYDVKMKEKGDIPEGYSVSREKKERFSLILESASTNQTSMYLCASSIPLREQYFGPGTRLTVT.

The chain couples TRBV29-1 to TRBJ2-2, with 8 bases that match TRBD2. Germline V gene sequence: CDR1 SQVTM, CDR2 ANQGSEA. This CDR3 comprises 14 residues. The V gene end was trimmed by 4 bases and the J gene end by 3 bases; junction bases not matched to a gene: 4. This CDR3 reads CSVGSGGYTGELFF. The CDR3 DNA is TGCAGCGTTGGCTCGGGAGGGTACACCGGGGAGCTGTTTTTT.

With respect to this clonotype: A much bigger clone sits one base away, suggesting this may be a read error. The V gene is TRBV5-1, the J gene TRBJ1-5; 8 bases match TRBD1. CDR1 SGHRS and CDR2 YFSETQ come from the germline V gene. The CDR3 has 15 amino acids. CDR3 in DNA: TGCGCCAGCAGCCAGACAGGGGACTTCAATCGGCCCCAGCATTTT. Amino acids: CASSQTGDFNRPQHF.

The V and J genes are TRBV7-3 and TRBJ2-1; 9 positions match TRBD2. CDR1 SGHTA and CDR2 FQGTGA come from the germline V gene. This CDR3 is built from 15 residues. The V segment lost 5 bases and the J segment 5 bases; nucleotides outside the gene matches: 7. CDR3 sequence (DNA): TGTGCCAGCAGCCCTCCCGGGACTAGCCACAATGAGCAGTTCTTC. Its protein product is CASSPPGTSHNEQFF.

The J gene is TRBJ1-1, the V gene TRBV11-3; 10 nucleotides match TRBD1. Germline trimming cut 1 base from V and 6 bases from J; bases unmatched to any gene: 11. The CDR3 spans 17 residues. Germline V lookup: CDR1 SGHNT, CDR2 YENEEA. Here the CDR3 DNA reads TGTGCCAGCAGCTTAGGGCCACCGGGACAGGGGATCCCTGAAGCTTTCTTT. Translating it yields CASSLGPPGQGIPEAFF. The variable domain in full, completed from reference TRBV11-3 and TRBJ1-1, reads EAGVVQSPRYKIIEKKQPVAFWCNPISGHNTLYWYLQNLGQGPELLIRYENEEAVDDSQLPKDRFSAERLKGVDSTLKIQPAELGDSAVYLCASSLGPPGQGIPEAFFGQGTRLTVV.

This clonotype was observed many times. The chain combines TRBV6-5 with TRBJ1-2; 8 positions agree with TRBD1. Per germline, CDR1 MNHEY and CDR2 SVGAGI. This CDR3 spans 13 amino acids. V lost 2 bases to trimming and J lost 6 bases; unmatched junction nucleotides: 2. The CDR3 coding sequence is TGTGCCAGCAGTTACCGGACAGGGAATGGCTACACCTTC. Amino acid sequence: CASSYRTGNGYTF.

Note on this clonotype: Being one base from a much bigger clone, this may be a read error. V usage is TRBV28 and J usage is TRBJ1-5, with TRBD1 as a possible D gene (5 bases). The CDR3 consists of 14 residues. Germline V gene lookup returns CDR1 MDHEN and CDR2 SYDVKM. CDR3 region: CASGLVGGGQPQHF. The CDR3 DNA is TGTGCCAGCGGTTTGGTGGGGGGGGGTCAGCCCCAGCATTTT.

The sample holds one count of this clonotype. A much bigger clone sits one base away, suggesting this may be a read error. The chain uses TRBV6-2 or TRBV6-3 and TRBJ1-5; D unresolved. The CDR3 covers 15 residues. The germline gives CDR1 MNHEY, CDR2 SVGEGT. CDR3 DNA sequence: TGTGCCAGCAGCGTCCAGTCTGGCAGCAATCAGTCCCAGCATTTT. The encoded protein is CASSVQSGSNQSQHF.

This clonotype has ten or more counts. The rearrangement uses TRBV20-1 and TRBJ1-1; D unclear. Germline V gene data show CDR1 as DFQATT and CDR2 as SNEGSKA (reference sequence). There are 13 residues in the CDR3. Trimming left V 0 bases short and J 1 base short, with 6 bases between. CDR3 sequence (DNA): TGCAGTGCTAGAGATCACAGGAACACTGAAGCTTTCTTT. Its translation is CSARDHRNTEAFF.

The chain combines TRBV7-2 with TRBJ1-1, with D maybe TRBD1 (6 bases). Germline-derived CDR1 and CDR2 are SGHTA and FQGNSA. V lost 5 bases and J 3 bases, leaving 13 bases between the germline ends. The CDR3 spans 14 residues. CDR3 sequence reads: CASSPNRVDTEAFF. The CDR3 DNA reads TGTGCCAGCAGCCCCAACAGGGTAGACACTGAAGCTTTCTTT.

This clonotype was seen ten or more times. The genes are TRBV3-1 and TRBJ1-2; D gene uncertain. The CDR3 loop spans 15 amino acids. From germline, CDR1 is LGHDT and CDR2 YNNKEL (reference sequence). With 2 bases removed from V and 8 bases from J, the gap between germline ends came to 18 bases. The CDR3 loop reads CASSQTRYLHSGYTF. The DNA for the CDR3 is TGTGCCAGCAGCCAAACGAGATACCTTCACTCGGGCTACACCTTC.

This clonotype was recorded at least ten times. The V call is TRBV27, the J call TRBJ2-5; D perhaps matches TRBD2 (5 bases). The germline V gene has CDR1 MNHEY and CDR2 SMNVEV (reference sequence). The CDR3 length is 14 residues. Trimming cost V 3 bases and J 4 bases, with 12 bases left between them. As DNA, the CDR3 is TGTGCCAGCAGTTTTGGGCCAGGAGGAGAGACCCAGTACTTC. This sequence encodes CASSFGPGGETQYF.

This clonotype was counted at least ten times. The chain links TRBV12-3 or TRBV12-4 to TRBJ2-4, with D possibly being TRBD1 (6 bases). The CDR3 loop spans 16 amino acids. V was trimmed by 5 bases and J by 1 base, leaving 15 bases between them. DNA for the CDR3: TGTGCCAGCAGTCCGCCAGGGGAAGGGGCCAAAAACATTCAGTACTTC. Translated, it gives CASSPPGEGAKNIQYF.

The sample holds many counts of this clonotype. The chain joins TRBV2 to TRBJ1-1, with D perhaps TRBD1 (5 bases). This CDR3 comprises 14 residues. V lost 8 bases and J lost 4, with 17 bases in between. Germline CDR1 SNHLY, CDR2 FYNNEI. Written as DNA, the CDR3 is TGTGCCAGCGCGGGGAGGCAGGGCCTCACTGAAGCTTTCTTT. Encoded protein: CASAGRQGLTEAFF.

Ten or more counts support this clonotype. The chain recombines TRBV12-3 or TRBV12-4 with TRBJ2-6, with D possibly TRBD1 on 6 matching bases. This CDR3 comprises 15 residues. V was pared by 7 bases and J by 1 base, with 11 bases between. The CDR3 is CASKDQGSGANVLTF. CDR3 sequence (DNA): TGTGCCAGCAAAGACCAGGGGTCTGGGGCCAACGTCCTGACTTTC.

This clonotype was picked up many times. This sequence joins TRBV28 and TRBJ2-5; no definite D call. Per the germline V gene, CDR1 is MDHEN and CDR2 is SYDVKM. The CDR3 is 11 residues long. The V end was cut by 7 bases, the J end by 8 bases, with 11 bases between. The CDR3 DNA reads as TGTGCCAGCACCCTCGGTCAAACCCAGTACTTC. It specifies CASTLGQTQYF.

The V and J genes are TRBV29-1 and TRBJ2-2; D possibly corresponds to TRBD2 (6 bases). The CDR3 totals 16 residues. The germline V and J ends were trimmed by 3 bases and 4 bases, with 18 bases remaining between them. The germline V gene encodes CDR1 SQVTM and CDR2 ANQGSEA. CDR3 bases: TGCAGCGTTGAGGGGCCGGGGGTTAGTGGCACCGGGGAGCTGTTTTTT. It encodes CSVEGPGVSGTGELFF.